This T cell receptor (beta chain) was retrieved from a study of identical twins. This clonotype was recorded many times. Its antigen remains unidentified. Study-level results: It was out-of-frame TCR alpha sharing in monozygotic twins that models underestimated. Researchers caution that invariant MAIT and iNKT cells could partly confound zero-insertion analyses.

Everyone who gave samples was a healthy Caucasian. CDR3 length: 12 residues. Germline CDR1 reads DFQATT; CDR2 reads SNEGSKA (reference sequence). The trim removed 6 bases at V and 8 bases at J, leaving 6 bases unmatched. Unique molecular identifiers were in the cDNA, with template-switch universal primer binding. TCRdb independently ran MiXCR on the 5' RACE reads; one entry per CDR3 protein. Of 450,000 to 600,000 distinct CDR3 sequences listed, under 25% are singletons. The same data also contributed to another study, on yellow fever vaccine responses in identical twins.

Sequenced material: CD4+ T cells sorted from blood. This TCR was recovered from a woman aged 18-35 years in good health. The chain employs TRBV20-1 and TRBJ1-4; 7 nucleotides match TRBD1. The DNA for the CDR3 is TGCAGTGCCCGGGACAGCGGGGAAAAACTGTTTTTT. The encoded protein is CSARDSGEKLFF.